These T cell receptor beta chains were read from a single sample in a study of T cell clones after liver transplantation. Sequencing was performed with immunoSEQ multiplex PCR; in TCRdb, only in-frame clones are kept and a portion is missing. The sample shows 75,000 to 95,000 clones, over 80% of them seen only once. Source: CD4+ T cells from blood, taken at the 22-month timepoint. The receptor set was obtained from a human patient who received a liver transplant. Some T cells may be supplied by the graft donor. Both conserved end residues are part of each CDR3. The D gene is left open where the match is weak.

TRBV7-2,TRBJ2-2,-,CASSFSRGTSGELFF
TRBV11-2,TRBJ2-3,TRBD2,CASSLGTSRSTDTQYF
TRBV5-1,TRBJ2-7,TRBD1,CASSFSGTGPYEQYF
TRBV6-6,TRBJ1-4,TRBD1,CASSYSGTEYF
TRBV6-5,TRBJ1-2,TRBD1,CASSRRQGGYGYTF
TRBV6-6,TRBJ1-4,-,CASSYGANEKLFF
TRBV5-4,TRBJ2-1,TRBD2,CASGSWRRTSGIGEQFF
TRBV4-3,TRBJ2-5,TRBD1,CASSLGTGVETQYF
TRBV10-2,TRBJ2-7,-,CASSEGDRFSYEQYF
TRBV5-6,TRBJ1-2,-,CASSFGGNTGYTF
TRBV4-3,TRBJ2-3,-,CASSQGLSTDTQYF
TRBV11-2,TRBJ1-2,-,CASSPVARAVTYTF
TRBV27,TRBJ2-7,-,CASSFIGSYEQYF
TRBV28,TRBJ1-3,TRBD1,CASSPLRTGAGNTIYF
TRBV5-1,TRBJ2-5,-,CASSLLFSEETQYF
TRBV18,TRBJ2-7,-,CASSPGLGEEQYF
TRBV7-6,TRBJ2-5,-,CASSFRTAPETQYF
TRBV7-9,TRBJ2-1,-,CASSLNNEQFF
TRBV5-1,TRBJ1-3,-,CASSLDLAEGTNTIYF
TRBV19,TRBJ1-5,-,CASSILFNQPQHF
TRBV7-9,TRBJ2-7,-,CASSPDANPMGEQYF
TRBV11-3,TRBJ2-2,-,CASSLGGQLTGELFF
TRBV18,TRBJ1-2,TRBD1,CASSPARDRTYGYTF
TRBV5-5,TRBJ2-7,TRBD1,CASSVGTVIEQYF